This T cell receptor beta chain was recovered during a study of blood T cell repertoires in COVID-19. At the level of the study: There were acute and convalescent COVID-19 samples, and they came from the United States, Italy and Spain. Sources were T cells, B-cell-depleted T cells, or PBMCs; the material itself was cDNA or gDNA.

As processed by the authors: Estimation of nucleated cell counts relied on the amplification of reference gene primers. The protocol was immunoSEQ multiplex PCR, while the TCRdb copy is restricted to in-frame clones and leaves out a portion. The D gene and trimming were derived from the DNA, and the V and J assignments and clone size from that table. The table has 150,000 to 200,000 clones, 88% seen once. Enrollees, about 18 to 95 years old, lived in 24 US areas. Germline V lookup: CDR1 SGDLS, CDR2 YYNGEE. The length of the CDR3 is 15 residues. J was trimmed by 4 bases and V by 3 bases; bases with no gene match: 7.

The TCR was taken from a woman younger than 35 who had recovered from COVID-19. V and J are TRBV9 and TRBJ2-7, with TRBD2 matching over 10 bases. Sequencing used PBMCs or T cells enriched from blood (not recorded which). CDR3 in DNA: TGTGCCAGCAGCGAGGGGGGACTAGCGAGATACGAGCAGTACTTC. Its protein is CASSEGGLARYEQYF. Drawing the rest from reference TRBV9 and TRBJ2-7, the complete variable domain is DSGVTQTPKHLITATGQRVTLRCSPRSGDLSVYWYQQSLDQGLQFLIQYYNGEERAKGNILERFSAQQFPDLHSELNLSSLELGDSALYFCASSEGGLARYEQYFGPGTRLTVT.